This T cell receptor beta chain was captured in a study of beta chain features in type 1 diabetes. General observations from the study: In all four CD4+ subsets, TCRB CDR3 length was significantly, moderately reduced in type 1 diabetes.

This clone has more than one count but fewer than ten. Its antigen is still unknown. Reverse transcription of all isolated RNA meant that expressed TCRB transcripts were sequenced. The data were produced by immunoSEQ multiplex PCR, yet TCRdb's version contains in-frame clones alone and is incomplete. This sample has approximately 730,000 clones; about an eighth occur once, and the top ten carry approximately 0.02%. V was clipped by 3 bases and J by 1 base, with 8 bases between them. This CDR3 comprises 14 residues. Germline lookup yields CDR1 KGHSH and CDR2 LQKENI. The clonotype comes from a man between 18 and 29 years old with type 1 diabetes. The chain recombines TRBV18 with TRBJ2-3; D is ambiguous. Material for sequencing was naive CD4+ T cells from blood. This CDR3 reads CASSPAYRTDTQYF. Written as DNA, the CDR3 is TGTGCCAGCTCACCGGCCTATCGCACAGATACGCAGTATTTT.